The source of this T cell receptor (beta chain) is a study of blood T cells in healthy people across ages. This CDR3 has 13 residues. CDR1 is DFQATT, CDR2 SNEGSKA, per germline (reference sequence). Of note for this clonotype: At one of its ends the junction is not consistent with the germline gene, which may arise from a read error.

Using a J-beta primer mix together with a sample-barcoded 5' primer, a second PCR was run for 7 to 11 cycles. TCRdb used MiXCR to reprocess the 5' RACE reads, holding one entry per CDR3 protein. The sample contains roughly 1,300,000 distinct CDR3 sequences, around 59% of which appear only once. The sample was blood. The chain recombines TRBV20-1 with TRBJ2-3, with D possibly matching TRBD1 (5 bases). The clonotype was recovered from a man aged 18-30 years in good health. The CDR3 loop reads CSALSFQGDTRYF. CDR3 sequence (DNA): TGCAGTGCGTTGAGTTTCCAGGGCGATACGCGGTATTTT.